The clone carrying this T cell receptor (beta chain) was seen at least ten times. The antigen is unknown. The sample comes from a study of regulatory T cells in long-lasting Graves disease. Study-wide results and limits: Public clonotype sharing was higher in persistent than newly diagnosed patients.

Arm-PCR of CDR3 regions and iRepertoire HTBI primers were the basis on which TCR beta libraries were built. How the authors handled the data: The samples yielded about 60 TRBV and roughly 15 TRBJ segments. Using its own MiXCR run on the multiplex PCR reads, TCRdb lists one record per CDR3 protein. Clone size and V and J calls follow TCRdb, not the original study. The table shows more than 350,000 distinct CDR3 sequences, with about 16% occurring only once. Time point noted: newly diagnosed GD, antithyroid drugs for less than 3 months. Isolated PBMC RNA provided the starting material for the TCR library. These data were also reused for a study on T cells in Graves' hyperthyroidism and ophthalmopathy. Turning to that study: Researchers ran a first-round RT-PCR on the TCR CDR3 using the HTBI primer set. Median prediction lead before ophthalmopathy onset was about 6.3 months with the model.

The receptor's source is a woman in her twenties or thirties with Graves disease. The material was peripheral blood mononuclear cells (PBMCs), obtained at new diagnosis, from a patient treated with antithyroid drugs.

CDR3 sequence (DNA): TGTGCCAGCAGTGACTCGACGATGGGGGAGGACGGAACTAATGAAAAACTGTTTTTT. Translated: CASSDSTMGEDGTNEKLFF. The chain recombines TRBV9 with TRBJ1-4, with D perhaps TRBD1 (5 bases). V dropped 5 bases and J dropped 1 base, with 24 bases sitting between them. Germline-derived CDR1 and CDR2 are SGDLS and YYNGEE. The CDR3 totals 19 residues.